There are a few counts of the clone carrying this T cell receptor (beta chain). The antigen remains undetermined. This sample also contains other DNA sequences that code for the same CDR3. The entry originates in a study of beta chain features in type 1 diabetes. Notes on the study in general: In cDNA sequencing, cells with high TCR expression could be over-represented. Within patients, naive, central memory and Treg TCRB repertoires seemed more similar than within healthy donors. Among all four CD4+ subsets, Type 1 diabetes patients had TCRB CDR3s that were moderately but significantly shorter. VDJ junctions from patients with type 1 diabetes contained fewer insertions and more deletions.

The CDR3 covers 13 residues. V dropped 0 bases and J dropped 5 bases, with 6 bases sitting between them. Germline CDR1 and CDR2: SGHRS and YFSETQ. Expressed TCRB transcripts were sequenced because the isolated RNA had all been reverse transcribed beforehand. For naive, central memory and regulatory T cell samples, reads averaged around 3.5 million. Sequencing used immunoSEQ multiplex PCR; TCRdb keeps in-frame clones, though not all of them. The profile shows hundreds of thousands of clones, over 13% of them singletons. This chain connects TRBV5-1 to TRBJ2-1; TRBD1 might be the D (6 bases). The TCR comes from a man aged 18 to 35 with type 1 diabetes. Specimen: naive CD4+ T cells from blood. Here the CDR3 reads CASSLGTDNEQFF. CDR3 DNA: TGCGCCAGCAGCTTGGGGACAGACAATGAGCAGTTCTTC.